Each of the 11 T cell receptor beta chains below was sequenced from the same sample in a study of identical twins. MiXCR was run by TCRdb on the 5' RACE reads, yielding one entry per CDR3 protein. The table shows hundreds of thousands of distinct CDR3 sequences, with 8.5% to 9% occurring only once. These same data were also listed under a study on yellow fever vaccine responses in identical twins.

Sequencing was done on a sample of PBMCs. These receptors all come from a woman between 18 and 29 years old in good health.

The chain combines TRBV18 with TRBJ2-3; 10 nucleotides agree with TRBD2. The CDR3 totals 22 residues. CDR1 KGHSH and CDR2 LQKENI come from the germline V gene. The trim removed 1 base at V and 0 bases at J, leaving 19 bases unmatched. CDR3 loop: CASSPLPDTTGLAASSTDTQYF. In DNA, the CDR3 is TGTGCCAGCTCACCACTACCGGATACAACCGGACTAGCGGCCTCTAGCACAGATACGCAGTATTTT.

This clonotype has ten or more counts. This sequence joins TRBV3-1 and TRBJ2-5, with 10 bases lining up with TRBD2. V lost 1 base to trimming and J lost 3 bases; unmatched junction nucleotides: 8. The germline gives CDR1 LGHDT, CDR2 YNNKEL (reference sequence). CDR3 length: 17 residues. The CDR3 DNA sequence: TGTGCCAGCAGCCAAGTCCCCGGGACTAGCGAGGAAGAGACCCAGTACTTC. It translates to CASSQVPGTSEEETQYF.

V and J are TRBV5-1 and TRBJ2-3; D is undetermined. Germline V lookup: CDR1 SGHRS, CDR2 YFSETQ. The CDR3 spans 15 residues. V was trimmed by 4 bases and J by 0 bases, leaving 12 bases between them. The DNA of the CDR3 is TGCGCCAGCAGCACCTCAACAGCTAGCACAGATACGCAGTATTTT. Translated: CASSTSTASTDTQYF.

In this sample, this clonotype turned up a few times. The V and J genes are TRBV5-1 and TRBJ2-2; tentatively, D is TRBD1 (6 bases). In germline, CDR1 is SGHRS, CDR2 YFSETQ. Between the trimmed V and J ends, which lost 4 bases and 5 bases, there was a span of 15 bases. The CDR3 runs to 15 residues. Written as DNA, the CDR3 is TGCGCCAGCAGCCCAAACAGGGTTTCGACCGGGGAGCTGTTTTTT. Its translation: CASSPNRVSTGELFF.

A few counts support this clonotype. The gene calls are TRBV28 and TRBJ2-7; 8 bases map to TRBD1. Germline V CDR1 and CDR2: MDHEN, SYDVKM. The J segment lost 3 bases and the V segment lost 6 bases, leaving 10 bases of the junction unmatched. This CDR3 comprises 15 residues. CDR3 loop: CASSPWTGPYYEQYF. The CDR3, as DNA: TGTGCCAGCAGCCCCTGGACAGGGCCTTACTACGAGCAGTACTTC.

The chain is built from TRBV19 and TRBJ2-3; 8 nucleotides align to TRBD2. This CDR3 is built from 16 residues. V trimming: 6 bases; J trimming: 2 bases; junction bases outside the gene matches: 10. The germline CDR1 and CDR2 sequences are LNHDA and SQIVND (reference sequence). The CDR3 nucleotides read TGTGCCAGTAGCCGTGGGGCGGGAGGACCCACAGATACGCAGTATTTT. Protein: CASSRGAGGPTDTQYF.

This chain connects TRBV28 to TRBJ2-5; the D is unclear. The V and J ends lost 2 bases and 0 bases respectively, with 13 bases between them. The CDR3 contains 16 residues. The germline CDR1 and CDR2 sequences are MDHEN and SYDVKM. CDR3 bases: TGTGCCAGCAGTTTACCCCCTCCTTGGGACCAAGAGACCCAGTACTTC. It specifies CASSLPPPWDQETQYF.

The chain carries TRBV20-1 and TRBJ2-3; D unclear. The CDR3 loop spans 15 amino acids. V was pared by 3 bases and J by 1 base, with 14 bases between. Per the germline V gene, CDR1 is DFQATT and CDR2 is SNEGSKA (reference sequence). The DNA for the CDR3 is TGCAGTGCTAGTACCGTGGGGTACGGCACAGATACGCAGTATTTT. Its protein is CSASTVGYGTDTQYF.

This clonotype was counted between two and nine times. The CDR3 DNA follows: TGTGCCACCTCCGGAGGGGCCCCCGACGAGCAGTACTTC. This gives the protein CATSGGAPDEQYF. This chain connects TRBV24-1 to TRBJ2-7; perhaps TRBD2 as D (6 bases). V lost 9 bases and J lost 5, with 16 bases in between. The germline V gene encodes CDR1 KGHDR and CDR2 SFDVKD. The CDR3 contains 13 residues.

This clonotype was counted ten times or more. The V gene is TRBV9, the J gene TRBJ2-1; TRBD2 aligns across 9 bases. V gave up 0 bases and J gave up 8 bases; unmatched junction bases: 9. The length of the CDR3 is 16 residues. Germline-derived CDR1 and CDR2 are SGDLS and YYNGEE. CDR3 sequence (DNA): TGTGCCAGCAGCGTAGGCCCCAGATTAGCGGGAGATGAGCAGTTCTTC. It encodes CASSVGPRLAGDEQFF.

At least ten counts were recorded for this clonotype. The rearrangement uses TRBV20-1 and TRBJ2-7; TRBD2 aligns across 9 bases. Germline assignment: CDR1 DFQATT and CDR2 SNEGSKA (reference sequence). The CDR3 covers 14 residues. V gave up 6 bases and J gave up 1 base; unmatched junction bases: 7. For the CDR3, the DNA is TGCAGTGCCTTAGCGGGAGAGGTATCCTACGAGCAGTACTTC. This gives the protein CSALAGEVSYEQYF.